This entry is about one TCR beta chain. Its antigen is currently unknown. Each individual donor underwent a draw of ten milliliters of peripheral blood. V lost 6 bases and J lost 5; bases outside the gene matches: 15. Germline V CDR1 and CDR2: MNHNS, SASEGT. The CDR3 length is 16 residues. Using a J-beta primer mix together with a sample-barcoded 5' primer, a second PCR was run for roughly 6 to 11 cycles. A 12-random-nucleotide template-switch adaptor tagged each cDNA molecule. Each CDR3 protein gets one entry after TCRdb re-called the 5' RACE reads with MiXCR. The data hold around 690,000 distinct CDR3 sequences, with roughly three fifths observed a single time. This entry is derived from a study of blood T cells in healthy people across ages. The study, taken as a whole, reports: It was the long-lived donors that had more naive CD4+ cells and higher diversity than aged donors.

Sequences were obtained from blood. The chain couples TRBV6-1 to TRBJ2-5, with 7 bases aligning to TRBD1. This receptor was taken from a man aged 55 to 70 in good health. As DNA, the CDR3 is TGTGCCAGCAGACCCGACAGGGAGTCCTACGGGGAGACCCAGTACTTC. It yields the protein CASRPDRESYGETQYF.